Below are 30 T cell receptor beta chains sequenced from a single sample in a study of patients and donors after allogeneic stem cell transplantation. TCRdb passed the RT-PCR reads through MiXCR, listing each CDR3 protein once. Among hundreds of thousands of distinct CDR3 sequences listed, under 20% were seen once. The sequenced sample consisted of blood, either unsorted or a sorted T cell fraction (not recorded which). The receptors stem from a human donor who was either an allogeneic HSCT recipient or a stem cell or donor lymphocyte infusion donor (not recorded which). It is not recorded whose cells these are; they may come from a transplant donor.

This chain connects TRBV6-2 or TRBV6-3 to TRBJ2-7; 10 bases match TRBD2. The CDR3 runs 15 residues. V lost 7 bases, J lost 0 bases, and 6 bases stayed unmatched. CDR1 and CDR2 (germline): MNHEY, SVGEGT. Written as DNA, the CDR3 is TGTGCCAGCAAAAAACTAGCGGGATTCTCCTACGAGCAGTACTTC. Translation: CASKKLAGFSYEQYF.

This clonotype was detected only a few times. The chain couples TRBV30 to TRBJ2-7; perhaps TRBD1 as D (5 bases). Germline V gene sequence: CDR1 GTSNPN, CDR2 SVGIG (reference sequence). The CDR3 totals 13 residues. V was trimmed by 2 bases and J by 5 bases, leaving 13 bases between them. DNA for the CDR3: TGTGCCTGGAGTATCCGACAGTCCCACGAGCAGTACTTC. As protein: CAWSIRQSHEQYF.

The gene calls are TRBV4-1 and TRBJ2-7; tentatively, D is TRBD1 (5 bases). V dropped 3 bases and J dropped 6 bases, with 9 bases sitting between them. The CDR3 sequence is 12 residues long. CDR1 is MGHRA and CDR2 is YSYEKL in the germline V gene. Here the CDR3 DNA reads TGCGCCAGCAGCCACCAGGGTTCCGAGCAGTACTTC. The encoded protein is CASSHQGSEQYF.

This clonotype has only a few counts. The rearrangement uses TRBV12-5 and TRBJ2-2; 7 nucleotides line up with TRBD2. This CDR3 is 15 amino acids long. The trim removed 3 bases at V and 5 bases at J, leaving 6 bases unmatched. From germline, CDR1 is LGHNT and CDR2 FRNRAP. The CDR3 spells CASGFGGSGTGELFF. For the CDR3, the DNA is TGTGCTAGTGGTTTTGGCGGGAGTGGAACCGGGGAGCTGTTTTTT.

This chain links TRBV20-1 with TRBJ2-4; no firm D call. Trimming cost V 6 bases and J 0 bases, with 15 bases left between them. The CDR3 has 15 amino acids. From germline, CDR1 is DFQATT and CDR2 SNEGSKA (reference sequence). In DNA, the CDR3 is TGCAGTGCCTACTTAGCCCCTGTAGCCAAAAACATTCAGTACTTC. Its protein product is CSAYLAPVAKNIQYF.

V is TRBV12-3 or TRBV12-4 and J is TRBJ1-1, with D perhaps TRBD1 (5 bases). V was pared by 6 bases and J by 5 bases, with 10 bases between. This CDR3 spans 12 amino acids. CDR3 DNA sequence: TGTGCCAGCAGACTGACAGTTACTGAAGCTTTCTTT. This codes for CASRLTVTEAFF.

This clonotype has more than one count but fewer than ten. The chain couples TRBV4-3 to TRBJ2-2; D is ambiguous. Trimming took 0 bases from V and 6 from J, leaving 14 bases between them. This CDR3 region has 16 residues. Germline CDR1 reads LGHNA; CDR2 reads YSLEER. The CDR3, as DNA: TGCGCCAGCAGCCAAGATCAGCGATCGGGCGCCGGGGAGCTGTTTTTT. Its protein is CASSQDQRSGAGELFF.

This clonotype appeared a few times. J is TRBJ1-1 and V is TRBV12-5, with unresolved D. Trimming left V 9 bases short and J 0 bases short, with 8 bases between. This CDR3 comprises 12 residues. Per the germline V gene, CDR1 is LGHNT and CDR2 is FRNRAP. The CDR3 sequence is CASRLLNTEAFF. CDR3 in DNA: TGTGCTAGCCGCCTGTTGAACACTGAAGCTTTCTTT. The full variable domain, its missing parts supplied by reference TRBV12-5 and TRBJ1-1, is DARVTQTPRHKVTEMGQEVTMRCQPILGHNTVFWYRQTMMQGLELLAYFRNRAPLDDSGMPKDRFSAEMPDATLATLKIQPSEPRDSAVYFCASRLLNTEAFFGQGTRLTVV.

This chain connects TRBV5-1 to TRBJ2-2, with D unclear. The V gene lost 0 bases and the J gene lost 7 bases, with 4 bases spanning the gap. Germline V gene sequence: CDR1 SGHRS, CDR2 YFSETQ. This CDR3 is 12 amino acids long. In nucleotides, the CDR3 is TGCGCCAGCAGCTTGGATTACGGGGAGCTGTTTTTT. Protein: CASSLDYGELFF.

The chain employs TRBV5-5 and TRBJ2-7; D perhaps matches TRBD2 (6 bases). CDR1 SGHKS and CDR2 YYEKEE come from the germline V gene (reference sequence). The V end was cut by 4 bases, the J end by 3 bases, with 8 bases between. The CDR3 runs 12 residues. CDR3 coding DNA: TGTGCCAGCAGCGCGGAGGGCTACGAGCAGTACTTC. Amino acids: CASSAEGYEQYF.

This clonotype appeared a few times. The CDR3 spells CASSPGQGKQYF. CDR3 coding DNA: TGTGCCAGCAGCCCGGGACAGGGTAAGCAGTACTTC. The rearrangement links TRBV3-1 to TRBJ2-7; 9 bases are a match to TRBD1. The CDR3 runs 12 residues. Germline trimming cut 4 bases from V and 8 bases from J; bases unmatched to any gene: 3. Germline V CDR1 and CDR2: LGHDT, YNNKEL (reference sequence).

This sequence joins TRBV27 and TRBJ2-3; 7 nucleotides align to TRBD1. Unmatched junction bases numbered 13, after V lost 4 bases and J lost 0 bases. Germline CDR1 is MNHEY and CDR2 is SMNVEV (reference sequence). CDR3 size: 18 residues. CDR3 DNA sequence: TGTGCCAGCAGTTGGGGGATGACAGGGCTGAAAAGCACAGATACGCAGTATTTT. This gives the protein CASSWGMTGLKSTDTQYF.

The chain joins TRBV24-1 to TRBJ2-1; D gene ambiguous. This CDR3 contains 15 residues. V shed 5 bases and J shed 9 bases, with 19 bases lying between them. Germline CDR1 reads KGHDR; CDR2 reads SFDVKD. The CDR3 DNA is TGTGCCACCAGTGTAGGTCACCCCCCCGGCAGTGAGCAGTTCTTC. This codes for CATSVGHPPGSEQFF.

This clonotype was seen only a few times. This sequence joins TRBV7-3 and TRBJ2-5; TRBD2 matches at 11 bases. Germline trimming cut 5 bases from V and 3 bases from J; bases unmatched to any gene: 5. In germline, CDR1 is SGHTA, CDR2 FQGTGA. There are 15 residues in the CDR3. CDR3 DNA sequence: TGTGCCAGCAGCACCGGACTAGCGGGTAAAGAGACCCAGTACTTC. Residues: CASSTGLAGKETQYF.

This clonotype has a handful of counts. The chain recombines TRBV20-1 with TRBJ2-5; a weak D match, TRBD1 (6 bases). The V gene lost 6 bases and the J gene lost 5 bases, with 16 bases spanning the gap. The CDR3 consists of 13 residues. Germline assignment: CDR1 DFQATT and CDR2 SNEGSKA (reference sequence). The CDR3 bases are TGCAGTGCGGGACATAAATCGAGGGAGACCCAGTACTTC. Its protein is CSAGHKSRETQYF.

This clonotype was seen more than once but under ten times. This rearrangement joins TRBV6-2 or TRBV6-3 to TRBJ2-2; 10 bases are shared with TRBD1. V shed 6 bases, J shed 6 bases, and the junction held 10 bases outside the gene matches. Germline CDR1 reads MNHEY; CDR2 reads SVGEGT. There are 16 residues in the CDR3. This chain's CDR3 is CASRTRDRGYSGELFF. CDR3 DNA: TGTGCCAGCAGAACGAGGGACAGGGGTTATTCCGGGGAGCTGTTTTTT.

The gene calls are TRBV11-2 and TRBJ1-4; a possible D gene is TRBD1 (6 bases). CDR1 is SGHAT, CDR2 FQNNGV, per germline. Trimming pared 5 bases from V and 8 bases from J, leaving 15 bases between. This CDR3 comprises 14 residues. In DNA, the CDR3 is TGTGCCAGCAGCCAACAGGGCACTAGGGAAAAACTGTTTTTT. Amino acid sequence: CASSQQGTREKLFF.

This clonotype occurred a few times. This chain uses TRBV7-8 with TRBJ1-3; D ambiguous. The germline V and J ends were trimmed by 5 bases and 4 bases, with 12 bases remaining between them. CDR3 size: 14 residues. The germline V gene encodes CDR1 SGHVS and CDR2 FQNEAQ. The CDR3 DNA reads TGTGCCAGCAGCCAAGGATCGAAGGGAAACACCATATATTTT. Amino acid sequence: CASSQGSKGNTIYF.

The rearrangement uses TRBV3-1 and TRBJ2-5; 9 bases are shared with TRBD2. The CDR3 is 18 amino acids. The V segment lost 1 base and the J segment 1 base; nucleotides outside the gene matches: 10. CDR1 and CDR2 from the germline V gene are LGHDT and YNNKEL (reference sequence). The DNA of the CDR3 is TGTGCCAGCAGCCAAGGGGGTCGTCTAGCGGGGTCCCAAGAGACCCAGTACTTC. Translating it yields CASSQGGRLAGSQETQYF.

This clonotype was picked up a small number of times. Written as DNA, the CDR3 is TGTGCCAGCTCACCCTTAGGGATAGCTAACTATGGCTACACCTTC. Translating gives CASSPLGIANYGYTF. J is TRBJ1-2 and V is TRBV18; D call uncertain. The germline gives CDR1 KGHSH, CDR2 LQKENI. V shed 3 bases and J shed 0 bases, with 11 bases lying between them. The CDR3 spans 15 residues.

The rearrangement uses TRBV5-6 and TRBJ1-1; D is ambiguous. Germline-derived CDR1 and CDR2 are SGHDT and YYEEEE. The CDR3 is made up of 14 amino acids. The ends were cut back, 4 bases at V and 6 bases at J, with 16 bases in the middle. In DNA, the CDR3 is TGTGCCAGCAGCCAAAGACTAGGAGTCCCTGAAGCTTTCTTT. This encodes CASSQRLGVPEAFF.

This clonotype was observed a handful of times. This sequence joins TRBV6-1 and TRBJ1-2; 11 nucleotides match TRBD1. CDR1 and CDR2 from the germline V gene are MNHNS and SASEGT. This CDR3 spans 13 amino acids. The V and J ends lost 1 base and 12 bases, in that order; junction bases with no gene match: 4. The CDR3 reads CASSEVGQGVDTF. The CDR3 DNA reads as TGTGCCAGCAGTGAAGTGGGACAGGGGGTCGACACCTTC.

The V and J genes are TRBV20-1 and TRBJ2-7; no clear D. V lost 4 bases, J lost 0 bases, and 16 bases lay in between. This CDR3 comprises 15 residues. Germline assignment: CDR1 DFQATT and CDR2 SNEGSKA (reference sequence). Written as DNA, the CDR3 is TGCAGTGCTATTCCTTTCGCTTTTAGCTCCTACGAGCAGTACTTC. Translating it yields CSAIPFAFSSYEQYF.

This chain connects TRBV12-3 or TRBV12-4 to TRBJ1-5; D may be TRBD1 (6 bases). The V gene lost 8 bases and the J gene lost 0 bases, with 11 bases spanning the gap. This CDR3 spans 14 amino acids. CDR3 residues: CASQLGGSNQPQHF. The CDR3 nucleotides read TGTGCCAGCCAGTTAGGGGGTAGCAATCAGCCCCAGCATTTT.

In nucleotides, the CDR3 is TGTGCCAGCGGACGGGGGGGCCGAGCTAGCACAGATACGCAGTATTTT. Its protein is CASGRGGRASTDTQYF. J is TRBJ2-3 and V is TRBV6-1; TRBD2 aligns across 8 bases. The V gene's germline CDR1 is MNHNS and CDR2 SASEGT. V lost 8 bases, J lost 0 bases, and 10 bases stayed unmatched. The CDR3 extends over 16 amino acids.

The chain uses TRBV20-1 and TRBJ2-7; TRBD1 matches 9 bases. Per germline, CDR1 DFQATT and CDR2 SNEGSKA (reference sequence). The CDR3 is 14 amino acids. V lost 3 bases and J lost 5; bases outside the gene matches: 8. CDR3 DNA sequence: TGCAGTGCTAGCTCCGGGACAGGGTCCCACGAGCAGTACTTC. It yields the protein CSASSGTGSHEQYF.

This clonotype was seen many times. The genes are TRBV30 and TRBJ2-7, with D hard to call. The CDR3 consists of 12 residues. The V end was cut by 0 bases, the J end by 6 bases, with 9 bases between. Germline loops: CDR1 GTSNPN, CDR2 SVGIG (reference sequence). In DNA, the CDR3 is TGTGCCTGGAGTGTAGTTAGAATCGAGCAGTACTTC. Residues: CAWSVVRIEQYF.

This clonotype was counted at least ten times. This sequence joins TRBV12-3 or TRBV12-4 and TRBJ2-7; D perhaps matches TRBD2 (5 bases). V gave up 2 bases and J gave up 0 bases, with 11 bases separating them. CDR3 length equals 15 residues. CDR3 region: CASSLSGGLSYEQYF. CDR3 nucleotide sequence: TGTGCCAGCAGTTTAAGCGGCGGTCTCTCCTACGAGCAGTACTTC.

This clonotype was counted a few times. V gene TRBV9 combines with J gene TRBJ1-2; 7 bases are a match to TRBD1. The trim removed 0 bases at V and 3 bases at J, leaving 8 bases unmatched. The V gene's germline CDR1 is SGDLS and CDR2 YYNGEE. This CDR3 is 16 amino acids long. CDR3: CASSVDIKGADYGYTF. CDR3 nucleotide sequence: TGTGCCAGCAGCGTAGATATTAAGGGGGCAGACTATGGCTACACCTTC.

With respect to this clonotype: This sequence may be a read error, since a much larger clone differs from it by one base. In nucleotides, the CDR3 is TGTGCCAGCAGCATAGACACTGAAGCTTTCTTT. Amino acids: CASSIDTEAFF. This rearrangement joins TRBV5-5 to TRBJ1-1; no firm D call. The CDR3 spans 11 residues. The germline V gene encodes CDR1 SGHKS and CDR2 YYEKEE (reference sequence). V lost 4 bases to trimming and J lost 3 bases, with 4 bases between them. The entire variable domain, with the rest obtained from reference TRBV5-5 and TRBJ1-1, is as follows: DAGVTQSPTHLIKTRGQQVTLRCSPISGHKSVSWYQQVLGQGPQFIFQYYEKEERGRGNFPDRFSARQFPNYSSELNVNALLLGDSALYLCASSIDTEAFFGQGTRLTVV.